This note documents a single T cell receptor (beta chain) sequence. What it recognizes is unknown. The sample is drawn from a study of T cells expressing NK-cell markers. The CDR3 has 12 residues. Germline V lookup: CDR1 SQVTM, CDR2 ANQGSEA. After re-calling the 5' RACE reads, TCRdb lists one entry per CDR3 protein, DNA absent. Its clone listing holds 350,000 to 400,000 distinct CDR3 sequences. Overall study results and limits: The share of CD8+ T cells held by dominant NKG2C+ clonotypes was about 1.0-7.5% in several donors.

The chain uses TRBV29-1 and TRBJ1-1; TCRdb picks TRBD1, but there is no DNA to check that call. The sequence was obtained from a woman in her fifties or sixties in good health. Specimen: blood T cells: a sorted CD56 or NKG2C T cell subset, CD4+ or CD8+ T cells, or bulk PBMC T cells (not recorded which). The CDR3 spells CSVGRTDTEAFF.